This TCR beta chain was sequenced for a study of glioma-infiltrating T cells. The CDR3 contains 14 residues. The ends were cut back, 6 bases at V and 1 base at J, with 11 bases in the middle. Germline V gene lookup returns CDR1 SNHLY and CDR2 FYNNEI. The table lists this clonotype with many counts. Its antigen is not known. Whole-study results and caveats: Above-expected tissue-blood divergence occurred in all gliomas, most in low-grade ones. Only very few CDR3 sequences appeared in both tissue and blood.

Amplification of TCR alpha and beta CDR3 regions from RNA used iRepertoire nested multiplex PCR. For one-step reverse transcription and amplification, roughly 100-400 ng of tissue mRNA or PBMC total RNA was used. TCRdb re-analysed the multiplex PCR reads in MiXCR, keeping a single row per CDR3 protein. The repertoire holds 150,000 to 200,000 distinct CDR3 sequences, with approximately 30% as singletons. The chain couples TRBV2 to TRBJ2-3, with D tentatively TRBD2 (5 bases). Sequencing used glioma tissue, nonneoplastic brain tissue, or PBMCs (not recorded which). The receptor was derived from a human donor with low-grade glioma or glioblastoma, undergoing nonglioma brain surgery, or in good health (not recorded which). This CDR3 reads CASSRELGTDTQYF. As DNA, the CDR3 is TGTGCCAGCAGCCGTGAACTAGGCACAGATACGCAGTATTTT. The whole variable domain, filled in from reference TRBV2 and TRBJ2-3, reads EPEVTQTPSHQVTQMGQEVILRCVPISNHLYFYWYRQILGQKVEFLVSFYNNEISEKSEIFDDQFSVERPDGSNFTLKIRSTKLEDSAMYFCASSRELGTDTQYFGPGTRLTVL.